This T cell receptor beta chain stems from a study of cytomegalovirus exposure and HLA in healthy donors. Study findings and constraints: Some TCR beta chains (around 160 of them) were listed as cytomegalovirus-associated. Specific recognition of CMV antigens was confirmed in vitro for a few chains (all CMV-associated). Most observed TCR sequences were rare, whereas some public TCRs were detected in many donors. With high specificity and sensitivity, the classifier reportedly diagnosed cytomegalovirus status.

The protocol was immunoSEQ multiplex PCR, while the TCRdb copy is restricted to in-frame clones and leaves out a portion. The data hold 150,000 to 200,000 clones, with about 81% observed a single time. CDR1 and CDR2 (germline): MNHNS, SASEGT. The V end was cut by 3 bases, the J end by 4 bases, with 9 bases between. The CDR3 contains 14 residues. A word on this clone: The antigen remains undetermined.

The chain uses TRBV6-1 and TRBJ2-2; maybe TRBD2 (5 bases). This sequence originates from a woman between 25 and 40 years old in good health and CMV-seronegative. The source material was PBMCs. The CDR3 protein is CASSEDWFTGELFF. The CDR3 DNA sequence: TGTGCCAGCAGTGAGGACTGGTTCACCGGGGAGCTGTTTTTT.